Here is one TCR beta chain with its context. The data originate from a study of blood T cell repertoires in COVID-19. In the study overall: The cDNA or gDNA used as material had been derived from T cells, B-cell-depleted T cells, or PBMCs.

The ends lost 5 bases at V and 4 bases at J; junction bases unmatched: 7. Per germline, CDR1 SEHNR and CDR2 FQNEAQ (reference sequence). The CDR3 runs to 14 residues. The table came from immunoSEQ multiplex PCR; TCRdb's copy has only in-frame clones and leaves some out. The sample gives tens of thousands of clones, about 80% of which show up once; around 5.2% is in the top ten. The chain has TRBV7-9 and TRBJ1-1, with TRBD1 identical over 7 bases. The receptor comes from a woman between 65 and 79 years old with acute or convalescent COVID-19. Material: peripheral blood. The CDR3 region is CASSLQGSGTEAFF. The CDR3 coding sequence is TGTGCCAGCAGCCTACAGGGGTCGGGCACTGAAGCTTTCTTT.